This TCR beta chain was recorded in a study of T-cell reconstitution after alpha-beta-depleted transplantation in children. Study observations and caveats: It was surviving recipient T cells and thymic progenitors that gave some patients high TCRbeta diversity at day 60. As was reported, about two months after transplant, alpha-beta T cells came from several hundred expanded graft clones. One year post-transplant, T-cell counts and diversity were largely derived from T cells produced anew.

Germline CDR1 is DFQATT and CDR2 is SNEGSKA (reference sequence). The ends lost 1 base at V and 3 bases at J; junction bases unmatched: 15. The CDR3 runs 19 residues. This clonotype came up a few times. Its target is not known. Unique molecular identifiers were used to barcode this TCRbeta library. Each CDR3 protein gets one entry after TCRdb re-called the PCR reads with MiXCR. The sample comprises 330,000 or so distinct CDR3 sequences, nearly 8% of which are singletons, and around 9.8% rests with the top ten. This chain links TRBV20-1 with TRBJ2-3; 11 bases agree with TRBD2. Sequences were derived from peripheral blood, sampled 360 days after TCRalphabeta/CD19-depleted stem cell transplant. This clonotype originated in a female patient aged 2 to 10 who had a stem cell transplant for Fanconi anemia, so the T cells may come from the graft donor. CDR3 coding DNA: TGCAGTGCTAGAGCCTCACTAGCGGGAGTAGCAAGTTGGACAGATACGCAGTATTTT. This encodes CSARASLAGVASWTDTQYF.